The 11 T cell receptor beta chains in this list originate from one sample, sequenced in a study of regulatory T cells in long-lasting Graves disease. In building TCR beta libraries, iRepertoire HTBI primers were used together with Arm-PCR of CDR3 regions. TCRdb itself ran the multiplex PCR reads through MiXCR, one entry per CDR3 protein. The repertoire holds around 330,000 distinct CDR3 sequences, with about a sixth as singletons. Time point in this sample: newly diagnosed GD, antithyroid drugs for less than 3 months. PBMC-derived RNA was used for the TCR library. This specimen was peripheral blood mononuclear cells (PBMCs), taken at new diagnosis, from a patient treated with antithyroid drugs. Receptor source: a female donor with Graves disease.

The chain combines TRBV4-2 with TRBJ1-2; D gene uncertain. The length of the CDR3 is 13 residues. In germline, CDR1 is LGHNA, CDR2 YNFKEQ. The V gene lost 0 bases and the J gene lost 8 bases, with 10 bases spanning the gap. The CDR3 loop is CASSQEGGQGYTF. The CDR3 DNA sequence: TGTGCCAGCAGCCAAGAAGGCGGGCAGGGCTACACCTTC.

This clonotype came up many times. This chain connects TRBV2 to TRBJ2-7; D is unclear. Looked up from germline, CDR1 is SNHLY and CDR2 is FYNNEI. The CDR3 covers 10 residues. Deletions cut 8 bases from V and 5 bases from J, with 7 bases between. In DNA form, the CDR3 reads TGTGCCAGCGGTAGGGACGAGCAGTACTTC. Translation: CASGRDEQYF.

This clonotype was seen ten or more times. The chain is built from TRBV28 and TRBJ1-2; no definite D call. V lost 6 bases and J 4 bases, leaving 12 bases between the germline ends. Germline V gene sequence: CDR1 MDHEN, CDR2 SYDVKM. This CDR3 has 13 amino acids. The chain's CDR3 is CASSRYGFYGYTF. CDR3 DNA sequence: TGTGCCAGCAGCCGCTATGGGTTCTATGGCTACACCTTC.

This clonotype was recorded at least ten times. The chain carries TRBV7-9 and TRBJ2-3, with D perhaps matching TRBD2 (6 bases). Germline CDR1 and CDR2: SEHNR and FQNEAQ (reference sequence). V was shortened by 6 bases and J by 6 bases, with 13 bases between the two germline ends. The CDR3 consists of 13 residues. CDR3 residues: CASSAGRGDTQYF. As DNA, the CDR3 is TGTGCCAGCAGTGCGGGACGGGGGGATACGCAGTATTTT. The full variable domain, in which reference TRBV7-9 and TRBJ2-3 provide the parts outside the CDR3, is DTGVSQNPRHKITKRGQNVTFRCDPISEHNRLYWYRQTLGQGPEFLTYFQNEAQLEKSRLLSDRFSAERPKGSFSTLEIQRTEQGDSAMYLCASSAGRGDTQYFGPGTRLTVL.

This clonotype has ten or more counts. The V and J genes are TRBV18 and TRBJ1-1; no clear D gene. CDR1 and CDR2 (germline): KGHSH, LQKENI. V lost 3 bases to trimming and J lost 1 base, with 9 bases between them. This CDR3 is built from 14 residues. The CDR3 reads CASSPPTANTEAFF. DNA of the CDR3: TGTGCCAGCTCACCGCCAACAGCGAACACTGAAGCTTTCTTT.

The table lists this clonotype with many counts. V is TRBV12-3 or TRBV12-4 and J is TRBJ1-4, with D possibly matching TRBD1 (6 bases). This CDR3 has 14 amino acids. Between the trimmed V and J ends, which lost 2 bases and 10 bases, there was a span of 14 bases. The CDR3 DNA reads TGTGCCAGCAGTTTAAGGCAGGGGAATAGAAAACTGTTTTTT. Translation: CASSLRQGNRKLFF.

The chain joins TRBV7-2 to TRBJ2-7, with D possibly called TRBD1 or TRBD2 (5 bases each). There are 15 residues in the CDR3. The germline CDR1 and CDR2 sequences are SGHTA and FQGNSA. V lost 1 base and J lost 1, with 11 bases in between. The CDR3 DNA reads TGTGCCAGCAGCTTAGGGGGGACGGGGTCCTACGAGCAGTACTTC. Translated: CASSLGGTGSYEQYF.

This clonotype was seen ten or more times. The chain employs TRBV12-5 and TRBJ2-1; TRBD2 is a possible D gene (6 bases). Germline assignment: CDR1 LGHNT and CDR2 FRNRAP. CDR3 length equals 16 residues. V was shortened by 5 bases and J by 10 bases, with 24 bases between the two germline ends. The CDR3 DNA reads as TGTGCTAGTGGTCACAATCTAAACTCCGGGGGATTCGAGCAGTTCTTC. This gives the protein CASGHNLNSGGFEQFF.

This clonotype was observed at least ten times. The rearrangement joins TRBV19 to TRBJ2-1, with TRBD2 matching 14 bases. The CDR3 has 16 residues. With 5 bases clipped from V and 7 bases from J, the junction kept 7 bases outside the gene matches. The V gene's germline CDR1 is LNHDA and CDR2 SQIVND (reference sequence). The DNA for the CDR3 is TGTGCCAGTAGTCTTGGGACTAGCGGGAGCCTGAATGAGCAGTTCTTC. Its protein product is CASSLGTSGSLNEQFF.

This clonotype was picked up many times. The V gene is TRBV15, the J gene TRBJ2-5; a weak D match, TRBD1 (5 bases). Per germline, CDR1 LNHNV and CDR2 YYDKDF (reference sequence). V dropped 4 bases and J dropped 5 bases, with 8 bases sitting between them. This CDR3 contains 12 residues. The CDR3 here is CATSKAGETQYF. The CDR3 DNA sequence: TGTGCCACCAGCAAAGCAGGGGAGACCCAGTACTTC.

A remark on this clonotype: The junction departs from the called germline gene at one end, perhaps through a read error. V and J are TRBV28 and TRBJ2-3, with 12 bases fitting TRBD2. Germline V lookup: CDR1 MDHEN, CDR2 SYDVKM. The CDR3 loop spans 16 amino acids. CDR3 coding DNA: TGTGCCAGCGGGGCTAGCGGGAGGGCCGGGGCAGATACGCAGTGTTTT. Its translation is CASGASGRAGADTQCF.